One and the same sample provided the 11 T cell receptor beta chains below, sequenced in a study of T cells in Graves' hyperthyroidism and ophthalmopathy. What was amplified from RNA transcripts were TCR beta CDR3 regions. The TCR CDR3 was amplified in a first-round RT-PCR using the HTBI primer set. TCRdb ran MiXCR on the multiplex PCR reads and lists one entry per CDR3 protein. This table holds around 570,000 distinct CDR3 sequences, about 20% found once. Sequences were obtained from blood. The receptors come from a man aged 35 to 55 with Graves' ophthalmopathy.

The table lists this clonotype with a count of one. A read error is possible here, since a much larger clone lies one base away. The J gene is TRBJ1-2, the V gene TRBV2, with 9 bases identical to TRBD1. The CDR3 is 14 amino acids. Germline assignment: CDR1 SNHLY and CDR2 FYNNEI. As DNA, the CDR3 is TGTACCAGCAGTGGACAGGGGAGCCTCAATGGCTACACCTTC. Its translation: CTSSGQGSLNGYTF.

This clonotype came up a few times. The rearrangement links TRBV7-6 to TRBJ2-3, with 7 bases lining up with TRBD2. V dropped 1 base and J dropped 7; count of bases not matched to a gene: 11. Germline V gene lookup returns CDR1 SGHVS and CDR2 FNYEAQ. The CDR3 is made up of 16 amino acids. CDR3 sequence: CASSLDAGTTRNTQYF. In DNA, the CDR3 is TGTGCCAGCAGCTTAGACGCCGGGACTACCCGTAATACGCAGTATTTT.

The chain employs TRBV7-6 and TRBJ1-6; D is unclear. Trimming shortened V by 1 base and J by 0 bases, and 4 bases separated the two germline ends. Germline V lookup: CDR1 SGHVS, CDR2 FNYEAQ. CDR3 size: 15 residues. The CDR3 is CASSLEASYNSPLHF. CDR3 coding DNA: TGTGCCAGCAGCTTAGAGGCCTCCTATAATTCACCCCTCCACTTT.

This clonotype has a count of ten or more. V is TRBV12-3 or TRBV12-4 and J is TRBJ2-1, with 13 bases that match TRBD2. V shed 5 bases and J 7 bases; nucleotides not matched to a gene: 5. The CDR3 is 15 amino acids. CDR3 sequence (DNA): TGTGCCAGCAGTGCCGGGACTAGCGGGATTAATGAGCAGTTCTTC. Translated: CASSAGTSGINEQFF.

This clonotype was picked up many times. This chain uses TRBV12-3 or TRBV12-4 with TRBJ1-3, with TRBD1 matching 8 bases. The CDR3 covers 15 residues. V shed 6 bases and J 2 bases; nucleotides not matched to a gene: 6. The CDR3, as DNA: TGTGCCAGCAGGCGGCAGGGGGCACCTGGAAACACCATATATTTT. It codes for CASRRQGAPGNTIYF.

This clonotype showed up many times. This chain joins TRBV20-1 and TRBJ2-1, with D possibly matching TRBD2 (6 bases). V dropped 6 bases and J dropped 4 bases, with 19 bases sitting between them. The germline gives CDR1 DFQATT, CDR2 SNEGSKA (reference sequence). CDR3 length: 15 amino acids. CDR3 region: CSAVRYSGDYNEQFF. CDR3 nucleotides: TGCAGTGCCGTTCGTTATAGCGGTGATTACAATGAGCAGTTCTTC.

This clonotype was observed many times. V is TRBV18 and J is TRBJ2-1; TRBD2 agrees at 10 bases. J was trimmed by 8 bases and V by 2 bases; bases with no gene match: 9. This CDR3 has 16 residues. From germline, CDR1 is KGHSH and CDR2 LQKENI. The CDR3 loop reads CASSPESSGSWDEQFF. The CDR3 DNA reads TGTGCCAGCTCACCAGAGTCTAGCGGGAGCTGGGATGAGCAGTTCTTC.

V gene TRBV20-1 combines with J gene TRBJ1-5, with 9 bases that match TRBD1. Per the germline V gene, CDR1 is DFQATT and CDR2 is SNEGSKA (reference sequence). CDR3 length equals 15 residues. Trimming at V came to 2 bases and at J to 4 bases, leaving 6 bases not matched to a gene. DNA for the CDR3: TGCAGTGCTAGACAGACAGGGGGTTTTAATCAGCCCCAGCATTTT. The encoded protein is CSARQTGGFNQPQHF.

This clonotype was seen at least ten times. V usage is TRBV6-1 and J usage is TRBJ1-5; TRBD1 aligns across 8 bases. V shed 6 bases and J 2 bases; nucleotides not matched to a gene: 12. The CDR3 has 17 amino acids. The germline gives CDR1 MNHNS, CDR2 SASEGT. CDR3 residues: CASSATDRGGGNQPQHF. The CDR3 coding sequence is TGTGCCAGCAGCGCGACCGACAGGGGAGGTGGCAATCAGCCCCAGCATTTT.

This clonotype was recorded at least ten times. V is TRBV20-1 and J is TRBJ2-2, with D perhaps matching TRBD2 (6 bases). The CDR3 is 16 residues long. Germline V gives CDR1 DFQATT, CDR2 SNEGSKA (reference sequence). The V end was cut by 6 bases, the J end by 5 bases, with 22 bases between. CDR3 region: CSAIPLAAQGTGELFF. Here the CDR3 DNA reads TGCAGTGCCATCCCCTTAGCGGCCCAAGGGACCGGGGAGCTGTTTTTT.

This clonotype was recorded many times. The chain employs TRBV20-1 and TRBJ2-7; D unclear. CDR3 size: 15 residues. Germline-derived CDR1 and CDR2 are DFQATT and SNEGSKA (reference sequence). With 0 bases removed from V and 2 bases from J, the gap between germline ends came to 14 bases. CDR3 sequence: CSARDPLGAAYEQYF. The CDR3 nucleotides read TGCAGTGCTAGAGATCCCCTCGGCGCAGCCTACGAGCAGTACTTC.